What follows are 15 T cell receptor beta chains derived from one specimen sequenced in a study of patients and donors after allogeneic stem cell transplantation. Each CDR3 protein gets one entry after TCRdb re-called the RT-PCR reads with MiXCR. The sample consists of fewer than 30,000 distinct CDR3 sequences, roughly 7.3% of them appearing once. What was sequenced was blood, either unsorted or a sorted T cell fraction (not recorded which). The receptor set was obtained from a human donor who was either an allogeneic HSCT recipient or a stem cell or donor lymphocyte infusion donor (not recorded which). It is not recorded whose cells these are; they may come from a transplant donor.

V is TRBV18 and J is TRBJ1-1; D is ambiguous. Trimming removed 4 bases at V and 0 bases at J, with 6 bases between. CDR1 is KGHSH and CDR2 is LQKENI in the germline V gene. The CDR3 sequence is 13 residues long. The CDR3 sequence is CASSREMNTEAFF. The CDR3 nucleotides are TGTGCCAGCTCACGAGAGATGAACACTGAAGCTTTCTTT.

This sequence joins TRBV9 and TRBJ2-3; D call uncertain. CDR1 is SGDLS, CDR2 YYNGEE, per germline. The CDR3 sequence is 13 residues long. Between the trimmed V and J ends, which lost 1 base and 3 bases, there was a span of 6 bases. This CDR3 reads CASSVSATDTQYF. The CDR3 region has the DNA TGTGCCAGCAGCGTATCAGCGACAGATACGCAGTATTTT.

Concerning this clonotype itself: A much bigger clone sits one base away, suggesting this may be a read error. The rearrangement joins TRBV9 to TRBJ2-7; 9 bases align to TRBD2. Germline values: CDR1 SGDLS, CDR2 YYNGEE. The CDR3 is made up of 16 amino acids. For the CDR3, the DNA is TGTGCCAGCAGCGTAGGTGGTAGCGGGGGTACCTACGGGCAGTACTTC. Residues: CASSVGGSGGTYGQYF.

This clonotype was recorded many times. The chain recombines TRBV5-1 with TRBJ1-2; D not certain. V was cut by 0 bases and J by 1 base, with 10 bases left in between. Germline loops: CDR1 SGHRS, CDR2 YFSETQ. There are 15 residues in the CDR3. The CDR3 loop reads CASSLGSLNNYGYTF. The CDR3, as DNA: TGCGCCAGCAGCTTGGGGTCCCTAAATAACTATGGCTACACCTTC.

This clonotype was found many times. The V and J genes are TRBV5-8 and TRBJ1-5; maybe TRBD1 (5 bases). Trimming removed 3 bases from V and 5 bases from J, with 12 bases in between. CDR3 length equals 14 residues. From germline, CDR1 is SGHTS and CDR2 YDEGEE. The CDR3 reads CASSSPGGYQPQHF. CDR3 nucleotides: TGTGCCAGCAGCTCTCCGGGGGGGTATCAGCCCCAGCATTTT.

This clonotype was counted many times. The V gene is TRBV5-1, the J gene TRBJ1-2; maybe TRBD1 (5 bases). The V and J ends lost 1 base and 0 bases respectively, with 13 bases between them. CDR1 and CDR2 (germline): SGHRS, YFSETQ. The CDR3 is made up of 16 amino acids. The CDR3 protein is CASSLTTGEPNYGYTF. CDR3 nucleotide sequence: TGCGCCAGCAGCTTGACTACAGGAGAACCTAACTATGGCTACACCTTC.

This clonotype was counted many times. The V and J genes are TRBV29-1 and TRBJ1-1; D is perhaps TRBD1 (5 bases). There are 15 residues in the CDR3. Germline CDR1 is SQVTM and CDR2 is ANQGSEA. Trimming left V 7 bases short and J 4 bases short, with 22 bases between. The CDR3 reads CSDRTFAAGSTEAFF. The CDR3 region has the DNA TGCAGCGATCGGACGTTCGCGGCAGGGAGCACTGAAGCTTTCTTT.

This clonotype was seen many times. The chain combines TRBV11-1 with TRBJ2-1, with D perhaps matching TRBD2 (6 bases). In germline, CDR1 is SGHAT, CDR2 FQDESV (reference sequence). The length of the CDR3 is 15 residues. V dropped 1 base and J dropped 6 bases, with 13 bases sitting between them. The CDR3 region has the DNA TGTGCCAGCAGCTTAGTGGGGGGTTGGACCAATGAGCAGTTCTTC. Its protein product is CASSLVGGWTNEQFF.

This clonotype showed up many times. V gene TRBV4-1 combines with J gene TRBJ1-6; TRBD1 aligns across 9 bases. The CDR3 totals 14 residues. In germline, CDR1 is MGHRA, CDR2 YSYEKL. The ends lost 5 bases at V and 6 bases at J; junction bases unmatched: 2. The CDR3, as DNA: TGCGCCAGCAGCATGGACAGGGGTAATTCACCCCTCCACTTT. Its translation: CASSMDRGNSPLHF.

This chain links TRBV7-3 with TRBJ2-5; weak D call: TRBD1 (6 bases). This CDR3 is built from 15 residues. The V and J ends lost 3 bases and 2 bases respectively, with 13 bases between them. Germline CDR1 reads SGHTA; CDR2 reads FQGTGA. The CDR3 DNA reads TGTGCCAGCAGCTTGCGACAGGAAAAGCAAGAGACCCAGTACTTC. Translation gives CASSLRQEKQETQYF.

The J gene is TRBJ2-7, the V gene TRBV13, with D uncertain. The CDR3 spans 16 residues. Germline lookup yields CDR1 PRHDT and CDR2 FYEKMQ (reference sequence). The V end lost 2 bases, the J end lost 2 bases, and 16 bases lay between the germline ends. As DNA, the CDR3 is TGTGCCAGCAGCTTACCCAATTCCCGGACGACCTACGAGCAGTACTTC. It codes for CASSLPNSRTTYEQYF.

This clonotype was seen a handful of times. The V gene is TRBV11-1, the J gene TRBJ2-1; perhaps D is TRBD1 or TRBD2 (7 bases each). The germline V and J ends were trimmed by 0 bases and 15 bases, with 30 bases remaining between them. The CDR3 has 18 residues. The germline V gene encodes CDR1 SGHAT and CDR2 FQDESV (reference sequence). The CDR3 DNA is TGTGCCAGCAGCTTAGCCAGGGGGGGCCCCACTACTACCAGAATAGGGTTCTTC. Translated: CASSLARGGPTTTRIGFF.

In its sample, this clonotype was seen many times. The chain links TRBV20-1 to TRBJ2-4, with TRBD2 identical over 9 bases. This CDR3 is built from 16 residues. J gave up 8 bases and V 1 base, and 12 bases lay outside the gene matches. CDR1 and CDR2 (germline): DFQATT, SNEGSKA (reference sequence). In DNA, the CDR3 is TGCAGTGCTAGAGGCCGCCCCCTAGCGGGACGGGACATTCAGTACTTC. This codes for CSARGRPLAGRDIQYF.

The V and J genes are TRBV5-1 and TRBJ1-2, with 9 nucleotides matching TRBD1. V shed 2 bases and J 6 bases; nucleotides not matched to a gene: 5. CDR1 is SGHRS and CDR2 is YFSETQ in the germline V gene. This CDR3 has 14 residues. The CDR3 DNA reads as TGCGCCAGCAGCTTCACACAGGGGGCGGATGGCTACACCTTC. This encodes CASSFTQGADGYTF.

This clonotype was seen many times. The genes are TRBV4-1 and TRBJ2-3; TRBD2 agrees at 15 bases. Germline V CDR1 and CDR2: MGHRA, YSYEKL. After removal of 4 bases from V and 2 bases from J, the junction contained 10 bases not matched to a gene. This CDR3 has 19 amino acids. CDR3 loop: CASSPRTSGGANPTDTQYF. The CDR3 DNA reads as TGCGCCAGCAGCCCTAGGACTAGCGGGGGGGCCAATCCCACAGATACGCAGTATTTT.